This TCR beta chain was sequenced for a study of cytomegalovirus exposure and HLA in healthy donors. Points from the study as a whole: For most TCR beta V segments, an earlier analysis put the productive rate at about 87% or about 30% of the time.

The CDR3 is 14 amino acids. V was trimmed by 6 bases and J by 3 bases, leaving 15 bases between them. CDR1 is SEHNR and CDR2 is FQNEAQ in the germline V gene (reference sequence). On this clone: Its specificity is unknown.

13 Jbeta primers and 60 Vbeta primers were used for the PCR. Only in-frame clones appear in the TCRdb table, and some are missing; sequencing was by immunoSEQ multiplex PCR. Of about 180,000 clones listed, 75% to 85% are singletons. This rearrangement joins TRBV7-9 to TRBJ2-7; D is possibly TRBD2 (7 bases). The receptor was isolated from a young man in good health and CMV-seronegative. The sample taken for sequencing was PBMCs. CDR3 coding DNA: TGTGCCAGCAGGGAGGGGGGGGAGGGCTACGAGCAGTACTTC. Residues: CASREGGEGYEQYF.